What follows are 22 T cell receptor beta chains derived from one specimen sequenced in a study of T-cell reconstitution after alpha-beta-depleted transplantation in children. Using unique molecular identifiers, the investigators prepared the TCRbeta library. TCRdb analysed the PCR reads with MiXCR anew, one entry per CDR3 protein. The profile shows over 450,000 distinct CDR3 sequences, over 9.5% of them singletons. This specimen was PBMCs, taken before TCRalphabeta/CD19-depleted stem cell transplant. The source of these receptors is a child aged 2-15 years with inherited bone marrow failure, due to receive a stem cell transplant.

This clonotype was observed many times. The J gene is TRBJ2-1, the V gene TRBV6-2 or TRBV6-3, with 8 bases aligning to TRBD2. Looked up from germline, CDR1 is MNHEY and CDR2 is SVGEGT. CDR3 size: 14 residues. V gave up 5 bases and J gave up 6 bases; unmatched junction bases: 6. Here the CDR3 reads CASSPSGSGNEQFF. The CDR3 DNA reads TGTGCCAGCAGTCCCAGCGGGAGTGGCAATGAGCAGTTCTTC.

This clonotype has ten or more counts. V is TRBV6-2 or TRBV6-3 and J is TRBJ2-2, with 7 bases that match TRBD2. The CDR3 covers 17 residues. After removal of 6 bases from V and 2 bases from J, the junction contained 12 bases not matched to a gene. The germline CDR1 and CDR2 sequences are MNHEY and SVGEGT. The CDR3 nucleotides read TGTGCCAGCAGAGGCCTTCCTAGCGGTTCTAACACCGGGGAGCTGTTTTTT. Translating gives CASRGLPSGSNTGELFF.

The sample holds many counts of this clonotype. J is TRBJ2-1 and V is TRBV20-1, with TRBD2 matching 9 bases. Losses at the gene ends were 5 bases for V and 7 bases for J; bases not matched to a gene: 12. The germline V gene has CDR1 DFQATT and CDR2 SNEGSKA (reference sequence). The CDR3 extends over 15 amino acids. DNA for the CDR3: TGCAGTGCTCGTAGCGGGAGTTTGGGAGGGAATGAGCAGTTCTTC. Its protein is CSARSGSLGGNEQFF.

This clonotype was counted many times. This chain connects TRBV27 to TRBJ1-1; D call uncertain. Trimming pared 1 base from V and 2 bases from J, leaving 8 bases between. Germline CDR1 reads MNHEY; CDR2 reads SMNVEV (reference sequence). The CDR3 runs 14 residues. CDR3 sequence: CASSLYRANTEAFF. The CDR3 bases are TGTGCCAGCAGTTTATACCGGGCCAACACTGAAGCTTTCTTT.

This clonotype was seen repeatedly, ten times or more. V usage is TRBV6-1 and J usage is TRBJ2-7; 16 bases are a match to TRBD2. The CDR3 runs 17 residues. From germline, CDR1 is MNHNS and CDR2 SASEGT. J gave up 9 bases and V 5 bases, and 13 bases lay outside the gene matches. The CDR3 loop reads CASSRRGLAGGSLGQYF. The CDR3 region has the DNA TGTGCCAGCAGTCGCCGGGGACTAGCGGGAGGGTCGCTTGGGCAGTACTTC.

This clonotype was counted at least ten times. One junction end disagrees with the germline gene, perhaps due to a read error. The CDR3 here is CASSLAILAGRPDTQYF. The CDR3 region has the DNA TGTGCCAGCAGCCTAGCGATTCTAGCGGGAAGGCCAGATACGCAGTATTTT. The chain combines TRBV7-2 with TRBJ2-3, with 9 bases identical to TRBD2. In germline, CDR1 is SGHTA, CDR2 FQGNSA. This CDR3 is 17 amino acids long.

This clonotype was observed many times. The V gene is TRBV28, the J gene TRBJ2-3; TRBD2 agrees at 15 bases. V was clipped by 2 bases and J by 4 bases; unmatched bases: 4. This CDR3 has 17 amino acids. Looked up from germline, CDR1 is MDHEN and CDR2 is SYDVKM. The CDR3 bases are TGTGCCAGCAGTTTAGGGGGACTAGCGGGAGGATCAGATACGCAGTATTTT. Encoded protein: CASSLGGLAGGSDTQYF.

To note about this clonotype: A much larger clonotype is one base distant, so this may be a read error. The chain has TRBV29-1 and TRBJ2-3; TRBD2 is a possible D gene (6 bases). The V end was cut by 5 bases, the J end by 2 bases, with 17 bases between. The length of the CDR3 is 15 residues. CDR1 SQVTM and CDR2 ANQGSEA come from the germline V gene. Here the CDR3 reads CSVLGGVPITDTQYF. CDR3 in DNA: TGCAGCGTTCTCGGCGGGGTACCTATCACAGATACGCAGTATTTT.

The chain is built from TRBV5-1 and TRBJ2-7; 10 nucleotides line up with TRBD2. Germline loops: CDR1 SGHRS, CDR2 YFSETQ. Trimming removed 0 bases from V and 3 bases from J; junction bases left unmatched: 6. CDR3 length: 16 amino acids. The CDR3 region has the DNA TGCGCCAGCAGCTTGGCTTGGACTAGCGGCCTCTACGAGCAGTACTTC. Translation gives CASSLAWTSGLYEQYF.

The sample holds many counts of this clonotype. CDR3 sequence (DNA): TGTGCCAGCTCGCCGACTGATCGCAGTGAGCAGTACTTC. Protein sequence: CASSPTDRSEQYF. The V call is TRBV18, the J call TRBJ2-7; no clear D. Germline V lookup: CDR1 KGHSH, CDR2 LQKENI. The CDR3 totals 13 residues. V was cut by 6 bases and J by 7 bases, with 16 bases left in between.

With respect to this clonotype: It may be a read error: a sequence one base away is much more abundant. The rearrangement joins TRBV4-3 to TRBJ1-6; D possibly corresponds to TRBD1 (6 bases). CDR3 length equals 16 residues. From germline, CDR1 is LGHNA and CDR2 YSLEER. V was shortened by 3 bases and J by 5 bases, with 14 bases between the two germline ends. CDR3: CASSHDVAGDNSPLHF. The DNA of the CDR3 is TGCGCCAGCAGCCACGATGTGGCAGGGGATAATTCACCCCTCCACTTT.

This clonotype was recorded many times. The V gene is TRBV9, the J gene TRBJ2-1; TRBD2 agrees at 8 bases. CDR3 size: 14 residues. CDR1 and CDR2 (germline): SGDLS, YYNGEE. Trimming took 1 base from V and 10 from J; bases not matched to a gene: 7. In DNA, the CDR3 is TGTGCCAGCAGCGTAACTAGCGGCAATGTGGAGCAGTTCTTC. The encoded protein is CASSVTSGNVEQFF.

Many counts were recorded for this clonotype. The chain joins TRBV5-1 to TRBJ2-1; 13 bases are a match to TRBD2. Germline V CDR1 and CDR2: SGHRS, YFSETQ. The CDR3 contains 15 residues. With V trimmed by 4 bases and J by 8 bases, 6 bases remained unmatched. DNA of the CDR3: TGCGCCAGCAGCCCGGGACTAGCGGGAAGCCATGAGCAGTTCTTC. Translated: CASSPGLAGSHEQFF.

This clonotype was seen more than once but under ten times. The chain links TRBV7-2 to TRBJ2-1, with a possible D match to TRBD2 (6 bases). Trimming removed 3 bases at V and 8 bases at J, with 17 bases between. Germline V gene data show CDR1 as SGHTA and CDR2 as FQGNSA. The CDR3 is 15 amino acids. The CDR3 DNA reads as TGTGCCAGCAGCTTCACGCGTACCGGGAGCTATGAGCAGTTCTTC. Encoded protein: CASSFTRTGSYEQFF. Looking up the rest from reference TRBV7-2 and TRBJ2-1 gives the full variable domain: GAGVSQSPSNKVTEKGKDVELRCDPISGHTALYWYRQSLGQGLEFLIYFQGNSAPDKSGLPSDRFSAERTGGSVSTLTIQRTQQEDSAVYLCASSFTRTGSYEQFFGPGTRLTVL.

The rearrangement uses TRBV6-1 and TRBJ2-4, with D possibly called TRBD1 or TRBD2 (5 bases each). From germline, CDR1 is MNHNS and CDR2 SASEGT. V shed 6 bases and J shed 0 bases, with 18 bases lying between them. The length of the CDR3 is 17 residues. This chain's CDR3 is CASSPVVGDLAKNIQYF. CDR3 bases: TGTGCCAGCAGCCCGGTAGTGGGGGATCTAGCCAAAAACATTCAGTACTTC.

The genes are TRBV5-1 and TRBJ2-3, with 8 bases matching TRBD2. With V trimmed by 0 bases and J by 5 bases, 5 bases remained unmatched. The CDR3 is 15 residues long. Germline-derived CDR1 and CDR2 are SGHRS and YFSETQ. The DNA for the CDR3 is TGCGCCAGCAGCTTGGCACGTACTAGCGGAGATACGCAGTATTTT. Translated: CASSLARTSGDTQYF.

The J gene is TRBJ1-1, the V gene TRBV29-1, with 9 bases fitting TRBD1. V dropped 7 bases and J dropped 6; count of bases not matched to a gene: 15. The CDR3 runs to 15 residues. Germline V gene lookup returns CDR1 SQVTM and CDR2 ANQGSEA. CDR3 DNA: TGCAGCGCAGGCCCGGGACAGGGTAGGACTCCTGAAGCTTTCTTT. This translates into CSAGPGQGRTPEAFF.

This clonotype came up a few times. The rearrangement joins TRBV6-1 to TRBJ2-7, with TRBD1 as a possible D gene (6 bases). The CDR3 contains 14 residues. Germline CDR1 MNHNS, CDR2 SASEGT. V was cut by 5 bases and J by 3 bases, with 14 bases left in between. The CDR3 DNA is TGTGCCAGCAGTCCACAGGGTGGGCTCTACGAGCAGTACTTC. This codes for CASSPQGGLYEQYF.

On this clonotype: Just one base apart from a much larger clone, this may be a read error. V and J are TRBV30 and TRBJ2-1; TRBD2 is a possible D gene (6 bases). The CDR3 runs to 14 residues. From germline, CDR1 is GTSNPN and CDR2 SVGIG (reference sequence). V lost 5 bases and J lost 5, with 16 bases in between. The CDR3 region is CAWGTGLKNNEQFF. The CDR3 bases are TGTGCCTGGGGTACCGGACTAAAAAACAATGAGCAGTTCTTC.

Ten or more counts support this clonotype. V and J are TRBV29-1 and TRBJ2-7; D gene ambiguous. V lost 7 bases, J lost 0 bases, and 10 bases lay in between. Germline loops: CDR1 SQVTM, CDR2 ANQGSEA. CDR3 length equals 12 residues. In nucleotides, the CDR3 is TGCAGCGCCTGGGCCAGCTCCTACGAGCAGTACTTC. Its translation: CSAWASSYEQYF.

This clonotype has more than one count but fewer than ten. This sequence joins TRBV6-1 and TRBJ1-2; 7 nucleotides align to TRBD1. The junction had 7 bases not matched to a gene; V was cut back by 5 bases and J by 7 bases. The CDR3 has 13 residues. The germline V gene has CDR1 MNHNS and CDR2 SASEGT. The CDR3 region is CASSRGGAVGYTF. For the CDR3, the DNA is TGTGCCAGCAGTCGAGGGGGCGCGGTTGGCTACACCTTC.

The table lists this clonotype with many counts. The chain is built from TRBV14 and TRBJ1-2, with unresolved D. CDR1 and CDR2 (germline): SGHDN, FVKESK. The CDR3 sequence is 14 residues long. The V and J ends lost 5 bases and 6 bases respectively, with 16 bases between them. DNA of the CDR3: TGTGCCAGCAGCACTTGGGAGGGTGAGGATGGCTACACCTTC. This encodes CASSTWEGEDGYTF.